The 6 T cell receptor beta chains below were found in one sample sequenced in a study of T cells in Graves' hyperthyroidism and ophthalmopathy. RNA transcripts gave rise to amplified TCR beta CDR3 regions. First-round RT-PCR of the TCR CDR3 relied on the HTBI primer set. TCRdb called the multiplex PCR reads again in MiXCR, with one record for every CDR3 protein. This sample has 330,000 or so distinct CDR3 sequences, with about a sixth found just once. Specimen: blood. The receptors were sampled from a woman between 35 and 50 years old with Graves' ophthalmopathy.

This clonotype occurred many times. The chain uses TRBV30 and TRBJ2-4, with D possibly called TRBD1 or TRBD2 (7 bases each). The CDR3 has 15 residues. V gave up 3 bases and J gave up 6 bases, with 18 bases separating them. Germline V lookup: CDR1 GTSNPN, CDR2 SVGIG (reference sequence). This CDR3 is CAWSARGGGLNIQYF. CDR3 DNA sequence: TGTGCCTGGAGCGCCCGGGGAGGGGGCTTAAACATTCAGTACTTC. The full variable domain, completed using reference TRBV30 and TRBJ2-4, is SQTIHQWPATLVQPVGSPLSLECTVEGTSNPNLYWYRQAAGRGLQLLFYSVGIGQISSEVPQNLSASRPQDRQFILSSKKLLLSDSGFYLCAWSARGGGLNIQYFGAGTRLSVL.

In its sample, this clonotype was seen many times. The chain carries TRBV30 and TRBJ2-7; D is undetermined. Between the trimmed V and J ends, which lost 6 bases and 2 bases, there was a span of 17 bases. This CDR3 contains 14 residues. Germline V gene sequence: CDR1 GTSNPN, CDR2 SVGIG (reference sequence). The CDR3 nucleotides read TGTGCCTGCTCGAGAGCATTGGTTCCCTACGAGCAGTACTTC. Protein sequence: CACSRALVPYEQYF.

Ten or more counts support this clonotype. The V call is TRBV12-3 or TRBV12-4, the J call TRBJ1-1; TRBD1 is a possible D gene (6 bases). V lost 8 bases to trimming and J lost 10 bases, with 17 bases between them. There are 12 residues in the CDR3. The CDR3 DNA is TGTGCCAGCGGTTCCGAGACAGGCTCAGCTTTCTTT. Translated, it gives CASGSETGSAFF.

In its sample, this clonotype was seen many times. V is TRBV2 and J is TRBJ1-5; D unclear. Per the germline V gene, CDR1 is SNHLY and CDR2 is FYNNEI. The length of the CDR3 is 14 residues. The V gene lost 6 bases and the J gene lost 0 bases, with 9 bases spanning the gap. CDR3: CASRAGSSNQPQHF. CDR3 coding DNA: TGTGCCAGCAGGGCCGGGTCTAGCAATCAGCCCCAGCATTTT.

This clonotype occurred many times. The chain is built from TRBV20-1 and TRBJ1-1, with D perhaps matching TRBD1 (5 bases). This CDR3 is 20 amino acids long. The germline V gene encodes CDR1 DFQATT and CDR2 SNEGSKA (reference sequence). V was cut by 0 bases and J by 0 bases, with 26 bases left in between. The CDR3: CSARDRVSRFSTAMNTEAFF. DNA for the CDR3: TGCAGTGCTAGAGATAGGGTAAGCCGTTTCTCGACAGCCATGAACACTGAAGCTTTCTTT.

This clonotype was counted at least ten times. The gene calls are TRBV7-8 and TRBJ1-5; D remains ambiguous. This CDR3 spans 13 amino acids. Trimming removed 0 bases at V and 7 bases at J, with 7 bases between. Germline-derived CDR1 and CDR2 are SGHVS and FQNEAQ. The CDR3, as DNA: TGTGCCAGCAGCTTAGCGGTAGAGCAGCCCCAGCATTTT. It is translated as CASSLAVEQPQHF.